This T cell receptor beta chain was recovered during a study of monozygotic twins with inflammatory bowel disease. Study conclusions and caveats: Lower TCRbeta diversity (inverse Simpson) was seen in IBD patients than in healthy co-twins. Versus healthy twins, IBD patients showed fewer clonotypes shared with others, especially with disease activity.

Generation of cDNA took place in eight separate reactions per sample. TCRdb reanalyzed the 5' RACE reads, giving one entry per CDR3 protein sequence and no DNA. The sample holds some 210,000 distinct CDR3 sequences. The CDR3 runs 16 residues. CDR1 and CDR2 (germline): SGHRS, YFSETQ. Comment on this clonotype: The target antigen is unknown.

The TCR sequence derives from a human donor with ulcerative colitis or Crohn's disease, or a healthy co-twin of an affected twin (not recorded which). Sequencing was performed on blood. The chain joins TRBV5-1 to TRBJ1-5; TCRdb indicates TRBD1, and absent DNA this call remains unverified. CDR3 sequence reads: CASSRTPQQGNQPQHF.